This is a list of T cell receptor beta chains from one sample in a study of blood T cell repertoires in COVID-19. The method was immunoSEQ multiplex PCR; TCRdb's version includes in-frame clones alone and lacks a portion of them. The table records about 190,000 clones, 75% to 90% of them present only once. The specimen was peripheral blood. These receptors were obtained from a man in his forties with acute or convalescent COVID-19. The CDR3 runs from the conserved cysteine through the conserved F or W. The D gene is left open where the match is weak. The size field is filled for only some rows; it gives once, few, many or a size class.

V	J	size	D	DNA	CDR3
TRBV4-3	TRBJ2-4	once	TRBD2	TGCGCCAGCAGCCAAGAAACAGCGGGGGCCATAAACATTCAGTACTTC	CASSQETAGAINIQYF
TRBV9	TRBJ2-2	NA	TRBD1	TGTGCCAGCAGCTTGAAGACAGGGTCAGGCGGGGAGCTGTTTTTT	CASSLKTGSGGELFF
TRBV10-3	TRBJ1-2	once	NA	TGTGCCATCTCAGGAAGTAACGAAGGCGGCTACACCTTC	CAISGSNEGGYTF
TRBV7-9	TRBJ2-1	NA	NA	TGTGCCAGCAGCTCTCCCTCCTACAATGAGCAGTTCTTC	CASSSPSYNEQFF
TRBV5-1	TRBJ2-5	NA	TRBD2	TGCGCCAGCAGCCCCCGACTAGCGGGGGGGTCGGAGACCCAGTACTTC	CASSPRLAGGSETQYF
TRBV6-8	TRBJ1-4	NA	NA	TGTGCCAGCAGTTCCGCTAAGGCGCCGGGAACTAATGAAAAACTGTTTTTT	CASSSAKAPGTNEKLFF
TRBV19	TRBJ2-1	NA	TRBD2	TGTGCCAGTACCCTAATAGCGGGGAGCTCCTACAATGAGCAGTTCTTC	CASTLIAGSSYNEQFF
TRBV28	TRBJ1-1	NA	NA	TGTGCCAGCAGTTTATTGTCGGGTGCGGGGGAGAACACTGAAGCTTTCTTT	CASSLLSGAGENTEAFF
TRBV6-1	TRBJ2-5	NA	TRBD1	TGTGCCAGCAGTGAGACTACAGGGGGCGGGGAGACCCAGTACTTC	CASSETTGGGETQYF
TRBV19	TRBJ2-7	once	NA	TGTGCCAGTAGTATGGTAGGAGTATACGAGCAGTACTTC	CASSMVGVYEQYF
TRBV12-5	TRBJ1-1	few	NA	TGTGCTAGTGGTTTGGTACAGCGGCACTACACTGAAGCTTTCTTT	CASGLVQRHYTEAFF
TRBV27	TRBJ1-5	NA	NA	TGTGCCAGCAGCTTTACCGGGACAAATCAGCCCCAGCATTTT	CASSFTGTNQPQHF
TRBV30	TRBJ1-4	NA	TRBD1	TGTGCCTGGAGTCGACAGGGTGGCGAAAAACTGTTTTTT	CAWSRQGGEKLFF
TRBV24-1	TRBJ2-1	NA	NA	TGTGCCACCAGTGATTGGAAAGAGGCAGGGCGGCAGTTCTTC	CATSDWKEAGRQFF
TRBV28	TRBJ1-5	NA	TRBD1	TGTGCCAGCAGAACAGGGGTTCGCAATCAGCCCCAGCATTTT	CASRTGVRNQPQHF
TRBV4-1	TRBJ1-4	NA	TRBD1	TGCGCCAGCAGCCAAGGTGGGACAGGGAAGGAAAAACTGTTTTTT	CASSQGGTGKEKLFF
TRBV19	TRBJ1-2	once	NA	TGTGCCAGTAGTCGTTCCGGGACACCAGCCTATGGCTACACCTTC	CASSRSGTPAYGYTF
TRBV7-9	TRBJ2-7	NA	TRBD1	TGTGCCAGCAGCTTAGCGGGACAGCACTCCTACGAGCAGTACTTC	CASSLAGQHSYEQYF
TRBV19	TRBJ2-7	once	NA	TGTGCCAGTAGCCAGGCCTACGAGCAGTACTTC	CASSQAYEQYF
TRBV28	TRBJ1-4	NA	TRBD1	TGTGCCAGCAGTTTACGGGGGGGCAGGGGGGAAAAACTGTTTTTT	CASSLRGGRGEKLFF
TRBV6-5	TRBJ1-2	NA	NA	TGTGCCAGCAGTTACTCGACTTCGTCAAACTATGGCTACACCTTC	CASSYSTSSNYGYTF
TRBV5-1	TRBJ2-7	NA	TRBD1	TGCGCCAGCAGCTTGGGAAATTTCCGGGACAGGGAGCAGTACTTC	CASSLGNFRDREQYF
TRBV6-5	TRBJ1-1	NA	NA	TGTGCCAGCAGAAGGGTAGGGGCCGGGACTGAAGCTTTCTTT	CASRRVGAGTEAFF
TRBV10-1	TRBJ2-4	NA	NA	TGCGCCAGCAGGACGGGTATCCGGGGCAAAAACATTCAGTACTTC	CASRTGIRGKNIQYF
TRBV3-1/TRBV3-2	TRBJ2-3	NA	TRBD2	TGTGCCAGCAGCCAAGACAGCGGGGGACCTAGCACAGATACGCAGTATTTT	CASSQDSGGPSTDTQYF
TRBV28	TRBJ2-3	once	TRBD1	TGTGCCAGCAGTTCGGTTAGGGACAGGGGAACCGATACGCAGTATTTT	CASSSVRDRGTDTQYF
TRBV27	TRBJ1-2	NA	NA	TGTGCCAGCAGTTTTCGGGGAGCCAACTATGGCTACACCTTC	CASSFRGANYGYTF
TRBV6-2/TRBV6-3	TRBJ2-3	NA	NA	TGTGCCAGCAGTTACAATCTGAGGGGGACAGATACGCAGTATTTT	CASSYNLRGTDTQYF
TRBV28	TRBJ2-7	NA	TRBD1	TGTGCCAGCAGTTTCGGACAGGGTTTAGGCCGTGGCTCCTACGAGCAGTACTTC	CASSFGQGLGRGSYEQYF